The entry below gives a single TCR beta chain sequence along with its context. The target antigen is unknown. The germline V and J ends were trimmed by 1 base and 5 bases, with 12 bases remaining between them. Germline assignment: CDR1 LGHNA and CDR2 YSLEER. The CDR3 spans 15 residues. This sample is part of a study of shared clonotypes between healthy human individuals. Study-level findings and limits: Owing to a small donor count, the genetic and exposure-history diversity represented was limited.

Assay used: immunoSEQ multiplex PCR; TCRdb lists only in-frame clones, some missing. The sample consists of about 530,000 clones, approximately 79% of them appearing once. This rearrangement joins TRBV4-3 to TRBJ2-1; D may match TRBD1 or TRBD2 (5 bases each). Material for sequencing was PBMCs. This clonotype was sampled from a woman in her thirties or forties in good health. Some clones in this sample may be carry-over from other donors' samples. The DNA for the CDR3 is TGCGCCAGCAGCCAAGGCTCGAGGGGCAACAATGAGCAGTTCTTC. Its translation: CASSQGSRGNNEQFF.